The source of this T cell receptor beta chain is a study of early T cells in non-severe SARS-CoV-2 infection. MiXCR, applied by TCRdb to the 5' RACE reads, yields one record per CDR3 protein. The table includes around 61,000 distinct CDR3 sequences, about 10% detected once. This clonotype was observed at least ten times. Germline assignment: CDR1 SGHAT and CDR2 FQNNGV. This CDR3 spans 13 amino acids. Between the trimmed V and J ends, which lost 5 bases and 7 bases, there was a span of 14 bases. This receptor was obtained from an adult who was a healthcare worker with PCR-confirmed SARS-CoV-2 infection or an uninfected control (not recorded which). V gene TRBV11-2 combines with J gene TRBJ1-2; D unresolved. Sequencing used whole blood. CDR3 sequence: CASSPTNPRGYTF. In DNA form, the CDR3 reads TGTGCCAGCAGCCCCACAAATCCCCGTGGCTACACCTTC.